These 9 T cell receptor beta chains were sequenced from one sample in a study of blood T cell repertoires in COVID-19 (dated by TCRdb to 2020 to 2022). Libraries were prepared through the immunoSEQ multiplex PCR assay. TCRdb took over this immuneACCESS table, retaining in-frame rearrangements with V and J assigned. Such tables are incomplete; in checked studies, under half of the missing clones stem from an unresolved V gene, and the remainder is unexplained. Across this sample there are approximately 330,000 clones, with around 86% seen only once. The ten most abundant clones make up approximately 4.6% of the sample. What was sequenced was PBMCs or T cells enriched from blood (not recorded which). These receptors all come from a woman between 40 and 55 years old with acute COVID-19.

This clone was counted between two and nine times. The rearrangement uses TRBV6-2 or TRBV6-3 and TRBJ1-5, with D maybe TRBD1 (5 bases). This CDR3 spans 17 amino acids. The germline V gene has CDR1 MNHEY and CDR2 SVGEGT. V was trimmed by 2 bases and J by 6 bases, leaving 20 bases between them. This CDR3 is CASSYPLAPSQGQPQHF. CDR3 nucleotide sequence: TGTGCCAGCAGTTACCCCTTGGCTCCATCCCAGGGTCAGCCCCAGCATTTT.

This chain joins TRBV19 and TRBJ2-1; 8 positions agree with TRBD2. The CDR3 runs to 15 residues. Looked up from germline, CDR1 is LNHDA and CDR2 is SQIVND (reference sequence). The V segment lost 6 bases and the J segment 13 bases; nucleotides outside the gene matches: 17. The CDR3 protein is CASSRLSGKANNQFF. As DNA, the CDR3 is TGTGCCAGTAGCCGACTTAGCGGGAAAGCGAATAATCAGTTCTTC. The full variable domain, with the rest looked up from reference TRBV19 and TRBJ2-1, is DGGITQSPKYLFRKEGQNVTLSCEQNLNHDAMYWYRQDPGQGLRLIYYSQIVNDFQKGDIAEGYSVSREKKESFPLTVTSAQKNPTAFYLCASSRLSGKANNQFFGPGTRLTVL.

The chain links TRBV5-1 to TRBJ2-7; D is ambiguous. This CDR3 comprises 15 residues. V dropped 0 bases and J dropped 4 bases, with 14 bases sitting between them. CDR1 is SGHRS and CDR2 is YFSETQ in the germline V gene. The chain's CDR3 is CASSLVRASWYEQYF. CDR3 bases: TGCGCCAGCAGCTTGGTGCGAGCGTCTTGGTACGAGCAGTACTTC.

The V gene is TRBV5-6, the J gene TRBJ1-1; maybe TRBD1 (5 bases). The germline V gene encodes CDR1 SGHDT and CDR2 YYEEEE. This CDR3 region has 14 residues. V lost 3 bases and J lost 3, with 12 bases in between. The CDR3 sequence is CASSSHGAYTEAFF. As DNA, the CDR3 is TGTGCCAGCAGCTCCCATGGGGCCTACACTGAAGCTTTCTTT.

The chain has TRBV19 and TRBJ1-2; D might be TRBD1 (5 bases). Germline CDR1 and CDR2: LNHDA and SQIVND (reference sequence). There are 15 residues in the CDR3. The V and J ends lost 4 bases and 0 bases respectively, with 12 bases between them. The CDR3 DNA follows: TGTGCCAGTAGTACCCGGGAGGGACCTAACTATGGCTACACCTTC. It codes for CASSTREGPNYGYTF.

The CDR3 sequence is CASSVASSYEQYF. The CDR3 DNA sequence: TGTGCCAGTAGTGTAGCGAGCTCCTACGAGCAGTACTTC. The genes are TRBV19 and TRBJ2-7; maybe TRBD2 (5 bases). The V and J ends lost 5 bases and 0 bases respectively, with 8 bases between them. CDR1 is LNHDA, CDR2 SQIVND, per germline (reference sequence). This CDR3 region has 13 residues.

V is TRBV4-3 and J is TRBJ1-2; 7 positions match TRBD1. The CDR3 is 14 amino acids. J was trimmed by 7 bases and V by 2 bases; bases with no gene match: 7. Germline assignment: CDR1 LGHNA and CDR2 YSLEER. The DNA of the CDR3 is TGCGCCAGCAGCCAATCACAGGGGATCTTTGGCTACACCTTC. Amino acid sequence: CASSQSQGIFGYTF.

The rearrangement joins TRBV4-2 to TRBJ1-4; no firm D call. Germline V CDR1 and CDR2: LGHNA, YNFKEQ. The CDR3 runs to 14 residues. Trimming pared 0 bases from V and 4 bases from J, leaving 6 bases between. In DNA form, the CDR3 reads TGTGCCAGCAGCCAAGAACGAGGTAATGAAAAACTGTTTTTT. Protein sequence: CASSQERGNEKLFF.

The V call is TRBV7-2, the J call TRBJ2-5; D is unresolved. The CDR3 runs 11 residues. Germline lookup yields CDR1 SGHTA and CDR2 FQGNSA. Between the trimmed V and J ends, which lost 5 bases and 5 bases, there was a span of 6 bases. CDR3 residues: CASSPMETQYF. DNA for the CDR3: TGTGCCAGCAGCCCTATGGAGACCCAGTACTTC.